Presented here are 28 T cell receptor beta chains from one specimen sequenced in a study of blood T cell repertoires in COVID-19. Assay: immunoSEQ multiplex PCR; the TCRdb copy retains only in-frame clones and omits some. The sample yields 150,000 to 200,000 clones, 84% seen once. The material sequenced was PBMCs or T cells enriched from blood (not recorded which). The receptors were sampled from a man between 45 and 60 years old who had recovered from COVID-19.

As for this clone: This CDR3 is also generated by other DNA sequences in the sample. The chain employs TRBV18 and TRBJ1-5; TRBD1 matches 7 bases. The CDR3 length is 15 residues. CDR1 and CDR2 (germline): KGHSH, LQKENI. The V and J ends lost 3 bases and 1 base, in that order; junction bases with no gene match: 3. The CDR3 loop reads CASSPDRVSNQPQHF. In DNA, the CDR3 is TGTGCCAGCTCACCCGACAGGGTCAGCAATCAGCCCCAGCATTTT.

The chain is built from TRBV14 and TRBJ2-7; tentatively, D is TRBD2 (7 bases). Between the trimmed V and J ends, which lost 0 bases and 0 bases, there was a span of 15 bases. The CDR3 has 17 residues. Germline V lookup: CDR1 SGHDN, CDR2 FVKESK. CDR3 in DNA: TGTGCCAGCAGCCAAGATTGGCGGGGGCCGAGCTCCTACGAGCAGTACTTC. It yields the protein CASSQDWRGPSSYEQYF.

The CDR3 loop is CASSVHYSEGAVRGYTF. Written as DNA, the CDR3 is TGTGCCAGCAGCGTACATTATTCTGAGGGGGCGGTACGGGGCTACACCTTC. The rearrangement links TRBV9 to TRBJ1-2; TRBD1 matches 7 bases. This CDR3 is 17 amino acids long. Germline V gene sequence: CDR1 SGDLS, CDR2 YYNGEE. V shed 1 base and J 8 bases; nucleotides not matched to a gene: 17. Supplemented by reference TRBV9 and TRBJ1-2, the full variable domain reads DSGVTQTPKHLITATGQRVTLRCSPRSGDLSVYWYQQSLDQGLQFLIQYYNGEERAKGNILERFSAQQFPDLHSELNLSSLELGDSALYFCASSVHYSEGAVRGYTFGSGTRLTVV.

The gene calls are TRBV30 and TRBJ2-7; 9 nucleotides match TRBD1. V gave up 5 bases and J gave up 4 bases; unmatched junction bases: 3. CDR1 is GTSNPN, CDR2 SVGIG, per germline (reference sequence). CDR3 length equals 12 residues. CDR3 in amino acids: CAWGGQGYEQYF. In DNA, the CDR3 is TGTGCCTGGGGGGGACAGGGTTACGAGCAGTACTTC.

The chain recombines TRBV21-1 with TRBJ1-3. TRBV21-1 is designated a pseudogene. The CDR3 contains 15 residues. The CDR3 loop reads CASSRSSGSGNTIYF. The CDR3 nucleotides read TGTGCCAGCAGCAGATCTAGCGGGTCTGGAAACACCATATATTTT.

The chain combines TRBV3-1 (or the pseudogene TRBV3-2) with TRBJ2-3, with a weak D call TRBD2 (6 bases). Trimming left V 1 base short and J 2 bases short, with 10 bases between. The V gene's germline CDR1 is LGHDT and CDR2 YNNKEL (reference sequence). The CDR3 totals 15 residues. The CDR3: CASSQGGGDTDTQYF. The CDR3 region has the DNA TGTGCCAGCAGCCAAGGGGGCGGGGACACAGATACGCAGTATTTT.

This clone showed up just a few times. The CDR3 bases are TGTGCCAGCAGTATTAACAGGGGGCCGGCAACTAATGAAAAACTGTTTTTT. Encoded protein: CASSINRGPATNEKLFF. The chain joins TRBV6-4 to TRBJ1-4, with 9 bases that match TRBD1. CDR1 and CDR2 (germline): MRHNA, SNTAGT. Trimming at V came to 5 bases and at J to 0 bases, leaving 7 bases not matched to a gene. This CDR3 has 17 residues.

The chain employs TRBV3-1 (or the pseudogene TRBV3-2) and TRBJ2-3; TRBD2 agrees at 7 bases. CDR1 and CDR2 (germline): LGHDT, YNNKEL (reference sequence). There are 15 residues in the CDR3. V was pared by 2 bases and J by 3 bases, with 5 bases of the junction left unmatched. The CDR3 DNA reads TGTGCCAGCAGCCAACTAGCGGATATGACAGATACGCAGTATTTT. Protein product: CASSQLADMTDTQYF.

The chain couples TRBV6-6 to TRBJ1-2; TRBD1 matches at 7 bases. Germline-derived CDR1 and CDR2 are MNHNY and SVGAGI (reference sequence). V lost 5 bases to trimming and J lost 10 bases; unmatched junction nucleotides: 10. The CDR3 contains 13 residues. CDR3 sequence: CASSPRTGSTYTF. CDR3 in DNA: TGTGCCAGCAGTCCAAGGACAGGAAGTACCTACACCTTC.

This CDR3 reads CASSQDRGINNEQFF. CDR3 DNA: TGCGCCAGCAGCCAAGACAGGGGTATAAACAATGAGCAGTTCTTC. The chain carries TRBV4-1 and TRBJ2-1; D is perhaps TRBD1 (6 bases). The CDR3 is made up of 15 amino acids. Germline assignment: CDR1 MGHRA and CDR2 YSYEKL. Trimming pared 0 bases from V and 5 bases from J, leaving 11 bases between.

V and J are TRBV19 and TRBJ1-5; D remains ambiguous. Germline lookup yields CDR1 LNHDA and CDR2 SQIVND (reference sequence). V gave up 5 bases and J gave up 7 bases, with 9 bases separating them. The CDR3 has 12 amino acids. In DNA form, the CDR3 reads TGTGCCAGTAGTCCATGGGAGCAGCCCCAGCATTTT. It yields the protein CASSPWEQPQHF.

This chain joins TRBV4-2 and TRBJ2-7; a weak D match, TRBD2 (6 bases). The CDR3 has 15 amino acids. V lost 0 bases and J lost 7, with 16 bases in between. Germline V gives CDR1 LGHNA, CDR2 YNFKEQ. The CDR3 DNA follows: TGTGCCAGCAGCCAAGAGCAGTCGGGGGTCGGGGAGCAGTACTTC. This gives the protein CASSQEQSGVGEQYF.

V usage is TRBV19 and J usage is TRBJ1-1, with a weak D call TRBD1 (5 bases). Germline V lookup: CDR1 LNHDA, CDR2 SQIVND (reference sequence). The V gene lost 6 bases and the J gene lost 0 bases, with 11 bases spanning the gap. CDR3 size: 14 residues. The CDR3 DNA follows: TGTGCCAGTAGACAGGAATTCATGAACACTGAAGCTTTCTTT. Translation: CASRQEFMNTEAFF.

CDR3 in amino acids: CASSESDRLYYEQYF. The CDR3 DNA sequence: TGTGCCAGCAGTGAGTCTGACAGGCTCTACTACGAGCAGTACTTC. The rearrangement joins TRBV6-1 to TRBJ2-7; possible D gene TRBD1, 6 bases. The V and J ends lost 3 bases and 3 bases respectively, with 15 bases between them. Germline V gene data show CDR1 as MNHNS and CDR2 as SASEGT. This CDR3 is built from 15 residues.

The chain recombines TRBV10-1 with TRBJ2-2; D is ambiguous. Germline values: CDR1 WNHNN, CDR2 SYGVQD (reference sequence). The CDR3 sequence is 12 residues long. With 3 bases removed from V and 6 bases from J, the gap between germline ends came to 5 bases. The CDR3 here is CASSERAGELFF. The CDR3 coding sequence is TGCGCCAGCAGTGAACGCGCCGGGGAGCTGTTTTTT.

The V call is TRBV24-1, the J call TRBJ1-1; 7 positions agree with TRBD1. Germline V gene lookup returns CDR1 KGHDR and CDR2 SFDVKD. The CDR3 consists of 16 residues. The V and J ends lost 2 bases and 6 bases, in that order; junction bases with no gene match: 11. CDR3: CATSDSLDRYIPEAFF. The DNA of the CDR3 is TGTGCCACCAGTGATTCCCTGGACAGGTATATCCCTGAAGCTTTCTTT.

The V gene is TRBV5-1, the J gene TRBJ2-7, with TRBD2 as a possible D gene (6 bases). The CDR3 extends over 14 amino acids. Germline V lookup: CDR1 SGHRS, CDR2 YFSETQ. Between the trimmed V and J ends, which lost 0 bases and 5 bases, there was a span of 12 bases. Here the CDR3 reads CASSLARERDEQYF. The CDR3 DNA reads TGCGCCAGCAGCTTGGCCCGGGAGCGCGACGAGCAGTACTTC. The whole variable domain, filled in from reference TRBV5-1 and TRBJ2-7, reads KAGVTQTPRYLIKTRGQQVTLSCSPISGHRSVSWYQQTPGQGLQFLFEYFSETQRNKGNFPGRFSGRQFSNSRSEMNVSTLELGDSALYLCASSLARERDEQYFGPGTRLTVT.

The CDR3 here is CASSVGGANEQFF. As DNA, the CDR3 is TGTGCCAGCAGCGTCGGGGGGGCCAATGAGCAGTTCTTC. V is TRBV9 and J is TRBJ2-1; TRBD2 matches 8 bases. CDR3 size: 13 residues. Germline CDR1 reads SGDLS; CDR2 reads YYNGEE. V dropped 2 bases and J dropped 6; count of bases not matched to a gene: 1.

The chain combines TRBV18 with TRBJ1-6; TRBD1 is a possible D gene (5 bases). Trimming removed 4 bases from V and 9 bases from J, with 10 bases in between. Germline V CDR1 and CDR2: KGHSH, LQKENI. The CDR3 length is 13 residues. CDR3 in amino acids: CASSQDIGSPLHF. The DNA of the CDR3 is TGTGCCAGCTCACAGGACATAGGTTCACCCCTCCACTTT.

The CDR3 region is CASSSTGHSGNTIYF. CDR3 bases: TGTGCCAGCAGTTCAACAGGGCACTCTGGAAACACCATATATTTT. J is TRBJ1-3 and V is TRBV6-6; D possibly corresponds to TRBD1 (6 bases). V was shortened by 4 bases and J by 0 bases, with 10 bases between the two germline ends. CDR1 and CDR2 (germline): MNHNY, SVGAGI (reference sequence). The CDR3 has 15 residues.

The rearrangement joins TRBV9 to TRBJ1-3; D not certain. Looked up from germline, CDR1 is SGDLS and CDR2 is YYNGEE. The CDR3 contains 15 residues. V lost 0 bases to trimming and J lost 0 bases, with 7 bases between them. The CDR3 reads CASSVGTVSGNTIYF. The CDR3 DNA reads TGTGCCAGCAGCGTAGGAACAGTCTCTGGAAACACCATATATTTT. The full variable domain, with the rest looked up from reference TRBV9 and TRBJ1-3, is DSGVTQTPKHLITATGQRVTLRCSPRSGDLSVYWYQQSLDQGLQFLIQYYNGEERAKGNILERFSAQQFPDLHSELNLSSLELGDSALYFCASSVGTVSGNTIYFGEGSWLTVV.

The V and J genes are TRBV7-2 and TRBJ2-7, with D possibly being TRBD1 (9 bases). Germline assignment: CDR1 SGHTA and CDR2 FQGNSA. The germline V and J ends were trimmed by 6 bases and 0 bases, with 18 bases remaining between them. This CDR3 has 16 residues. This chain's CDR3 is CASRGSGTGISYEQYF. The CDR3 DNA follows: TGTGCCAGCAGGGGTAGCGGGACAGGGATCTCCTACGAGCAGTACTTC.

Only one count was recorded for this clone. V gene TRBV5-1 combines with J gene TRBJ1-5; TRBD1 agrees at 9 bases. Per the germline V gene, CDR1 is SGHRS and CDR2 is YFSETQ. The V segment lost 0 bases and the J segment 3 bases; nucleotides outside the gene matches: 7. The CDR3 length is 17 residues. CDR3: CASSLGPGQGNNQPQHF. CDR3 in DNA: TGCGCCAGCAGCTTGGGGCCGGGACAGGGTAACAATCAGCCCCAGCATTTT.

This clone occurred once. J is TRBJ1-2 and V is TRBV3-1 (or the pseudogene TRBV3-2); possibly TRBD1 for D (6 bases). This CDR3 is 14 amino acids long. The V gene's germline CDR1 is LGHDT and CDR2 YNNKEL (reference sequence). V shed 5 bases and J shed 5 bases, with 15 bases lying between them. CDR3 in DNA: TGTGCCAGCAGCTACTCAGGGGTGGGGTATGGCTACACCTTC. Its translation: CASSYSGVGYGYTF.

A word on this clone: The junction and the germline gene differ at one end; a read error may be behind it. The CDR3 sequence is CASSSRAGGPIF. The CDR3 coding sequence is TGTGCCAGCAGTAGTCGAGCGGGGGGGCCAATCTTC. V usage is TRBV2 and J usage is TRBJ2-1; 10 bases are shared with TRBD2. Germline V gives CDR1 SNHLY, CDR2 FYNNEI. The CDR3 has 12 amino acids.

This clone was observed a few times. The chain uses TRBV27 and TRBJ1-5, with 9 nucleotides matching TRBD1. This CDR3 has 17 amino acids. The ends lost 0 bases at V and 4 bases at J; junction bases unmatched: 7. CDR1 is MNHEY and CDR2 is SMNVEV in the germline V gene (reference sequence). CDR3 DNA sequence: TGTGCCAGCAGTTTATCACCCCCGACAGGGGGTAATCAGCCCCAGCATTTT. Translated: CASSLSPPTGGNQPQHF.

The V call is TRBV18, the J call TRBJ1-3; 7 nucleotides agree with TRBD1. From germline, CDR1 is KGHSH and CDR2 LQKENI. CDR3 size: 14 residues. V lost 6 bases to trimming and J lost 6 bases; unmatched junction nucleotides: 8. CDR3 region: CASSRDSDQNTIYF. The CDR3 coding sequence is TGTGCCAGCTCGCGGGACAGCGACCAAAACACCATATATTTT.

The rearrangement joins TRBV7-8 to TRBJ1-5, with D maybe TRBD1 (5 bases). The CDR3 is 17 amino acids. Between the trimmed V and J ends, which lost 5 bases and 6 bases, there was a span of 23 bases. Germline loops: CDR1 SGHVS, CDR2 FQNEAQ. The CDR3 DNA follows: TGTGCCAGCAGCGTGGGGCCTTGGGGCGGAAACGGTCAGCCCCAGCATTTT. It specifies CASSVGPWGGNGQPQHF.